This TCR beta chain was captured by sequencing in a study of blood T cell repertoires in COVID-19. Study background: T cells, B-cell-depleted T cells, or PBMCs supplied cDNA or gDNA.

The CDR3 covers 13 residues. Trimming removed 4 bases from V and 4 bases from J, with 10 bases in between. Germline assignment: CDR1 MNHEY and CDR2 SVGAGI. Original processing methods: By means of reference gene primer amplification, nucleated cell counts were estimated. Clones were sequenced by immunoSEQ multiplex PCR, and TCRdb holds only the in-frame ones, with some missing. V, J and clone size reflect that table, while D and trimming were determined from the DNA. The data show about 280,000 clones, roughly 86% seen once. The TCR originated in a middle-aged man with active or convalescent COVID-19. V is TRBV6-5 and J is TRBJ1-1; no definite D call. The specimen was peripheral blood. CDR3 DNA sequence: TGTGCCAGCAGTTCCCCGGGGTCCACTGAAGCTTTCTTT. Translation: CASSSPGSTEAFF.